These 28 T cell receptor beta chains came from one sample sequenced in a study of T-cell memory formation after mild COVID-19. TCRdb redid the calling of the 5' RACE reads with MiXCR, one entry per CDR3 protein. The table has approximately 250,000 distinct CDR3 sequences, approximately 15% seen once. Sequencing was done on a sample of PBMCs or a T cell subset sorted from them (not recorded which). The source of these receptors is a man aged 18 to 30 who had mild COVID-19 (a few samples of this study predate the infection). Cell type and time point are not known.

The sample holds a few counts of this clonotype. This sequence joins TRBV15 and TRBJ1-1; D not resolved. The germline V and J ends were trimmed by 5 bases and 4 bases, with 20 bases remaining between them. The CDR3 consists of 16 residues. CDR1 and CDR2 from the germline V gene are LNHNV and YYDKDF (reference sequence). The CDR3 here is CATSRTARALGTEAFF. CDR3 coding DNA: TGTGCCACCAGCCGTACTGCGAGGGCGCTGGGCACTGAAGCTTTCTTT.

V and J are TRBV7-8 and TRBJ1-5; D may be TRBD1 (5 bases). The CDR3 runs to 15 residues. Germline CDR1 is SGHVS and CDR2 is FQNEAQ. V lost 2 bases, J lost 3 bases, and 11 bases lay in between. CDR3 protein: CASSLRGSANQPQHF. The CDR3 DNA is TGTGCCAGCAGCTTACGGGGGAGTGCCAATCAGCCCCAGCATTTT. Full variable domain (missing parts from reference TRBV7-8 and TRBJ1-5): GAGVSQSPRYKVAKRGQDVALRCDPISGHVSLFWYQQALGQGPEFLTYFQNEAQLDKSGLPSDRFFAERPEGSVSTLKIQRTQQEDSAVYLCASSLRGSANQPQHFGDGTRLSIL.

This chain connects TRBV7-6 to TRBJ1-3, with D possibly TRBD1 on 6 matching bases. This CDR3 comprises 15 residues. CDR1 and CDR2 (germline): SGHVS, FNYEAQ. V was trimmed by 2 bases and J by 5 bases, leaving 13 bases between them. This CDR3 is CASSLNNRARNTIYF. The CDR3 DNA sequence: TGTGCCAGCAGCTTAAATAACAGGGCCAGAAACACCATATATTTT.

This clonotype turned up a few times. In DNA form, the CDR3 reads TGTGCCAGCAGCCCAGGACAGGCGGGGACTGAAGCTTTCTTT. The encoded protein is CASSPGQAGTEAFF. This chain links TRBV6-2 or TRBV6-3 with TRBJ1-1, with 7 bases lining up with TRBD1. CDR3 length equals 14 residues. Unmatched junction bases numbered 9, after V lost 6 bases and J lost 5 bases. The germline V gene has CDR1 MNHEY and CDR2 SVGEGT.

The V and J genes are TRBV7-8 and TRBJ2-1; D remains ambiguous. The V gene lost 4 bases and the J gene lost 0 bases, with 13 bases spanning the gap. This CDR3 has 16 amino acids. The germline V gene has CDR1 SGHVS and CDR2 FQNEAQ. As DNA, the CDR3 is TGTGCCAGCAGCTCCCCCCCCCGGAGCTCCTACAATGAGCAGTTCTTC. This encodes CASSSPPRSSYNEQFF. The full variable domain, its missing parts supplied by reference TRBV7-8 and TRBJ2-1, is GAGVSQSPRYKVAKRGQDVALRCDPISGHVSLFWYQQALGQGPEFLTYFQNEAQLDKSGLPSDRFFAERPEGSVSTLKIQRTQQEDSAVYLCASSSPPRSSYNEQFFGPGTRLTVL.

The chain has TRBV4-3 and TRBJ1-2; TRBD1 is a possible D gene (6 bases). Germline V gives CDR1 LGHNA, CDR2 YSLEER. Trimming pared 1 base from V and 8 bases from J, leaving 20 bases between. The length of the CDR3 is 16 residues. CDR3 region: CASSQGPQGQSEGYTF. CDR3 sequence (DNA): TGCGCCAGCAGCCAAGGACCGCAGGGGCAGTCAGAGGGCTACACCTTC.

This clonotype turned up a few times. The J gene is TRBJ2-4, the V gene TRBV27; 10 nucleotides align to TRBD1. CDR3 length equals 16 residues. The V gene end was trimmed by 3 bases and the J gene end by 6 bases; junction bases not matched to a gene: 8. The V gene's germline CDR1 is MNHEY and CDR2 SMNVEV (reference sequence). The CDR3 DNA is TGTGCCAGCAGTTTGTTGGACAGGGGGAATCCAAACATTCAGTACTTC. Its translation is CASSLLDRGNPNIQYF.

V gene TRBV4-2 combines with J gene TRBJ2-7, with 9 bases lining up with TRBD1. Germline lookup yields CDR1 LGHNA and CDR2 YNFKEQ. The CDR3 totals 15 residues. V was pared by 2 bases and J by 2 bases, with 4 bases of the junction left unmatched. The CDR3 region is CASSQIRDRAYEQYF. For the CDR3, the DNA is TGTGCCAGCAGCCAAATCCGGGACAGGGCCTACGAGCAGTACTTC.

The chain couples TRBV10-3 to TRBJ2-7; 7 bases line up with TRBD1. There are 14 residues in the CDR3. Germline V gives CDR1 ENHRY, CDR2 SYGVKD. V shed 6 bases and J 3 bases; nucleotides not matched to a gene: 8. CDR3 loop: CAISVTGSFYEQYF. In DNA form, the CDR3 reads TGTGCCATCAGCGTGACAGGGTCCTTCTACGAGCAGTACTTC.

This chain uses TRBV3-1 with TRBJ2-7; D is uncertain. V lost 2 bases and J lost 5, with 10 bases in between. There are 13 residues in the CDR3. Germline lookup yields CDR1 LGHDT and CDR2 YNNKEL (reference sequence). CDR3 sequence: CASSQSLWDEQYV. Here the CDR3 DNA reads TGTGCCAGCAGCCAAAGTTTGTGGGACGAGCAGTACGTC.

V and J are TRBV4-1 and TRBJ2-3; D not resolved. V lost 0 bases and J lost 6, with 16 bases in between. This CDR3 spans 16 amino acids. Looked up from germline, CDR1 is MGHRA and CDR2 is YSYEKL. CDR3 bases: TGCGCCAGCAGCCAAGATCCCCCACCAAACGTTGATACGCAGTATTTT. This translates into CASSQDPPPNVDTQYF.

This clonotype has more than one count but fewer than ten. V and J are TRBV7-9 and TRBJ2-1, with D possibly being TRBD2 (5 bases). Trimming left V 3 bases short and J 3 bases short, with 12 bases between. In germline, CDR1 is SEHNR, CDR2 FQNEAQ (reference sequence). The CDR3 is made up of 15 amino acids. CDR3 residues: CASSFIRGYYNEQFF. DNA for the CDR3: TGTGCCAGCAGCTTCATCCGGGGATACTACAATGAGCAGTTCTTC.

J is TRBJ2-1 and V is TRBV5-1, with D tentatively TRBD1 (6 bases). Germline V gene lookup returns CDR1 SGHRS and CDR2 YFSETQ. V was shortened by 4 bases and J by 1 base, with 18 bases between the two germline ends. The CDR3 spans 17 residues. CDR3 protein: CASSPRGTFLSYNEQFF. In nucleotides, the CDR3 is TGCGCCAGCAGCCCACGAGGGACATTTTTGTCCTACAATGAGCAGTTCTTC.

CDR3 residues: CASSPRQGVSHNEQFF. The CDR3 DNA reads TGTGCCAGCAGCCCGAGACAGGGGGTATCGCACAATGAGCAGTTCTTC. The V gene is TRBV4-2, the J gene TRBJ2-1, with 9 bases aligning to TRBD1. Germline assignment: CDR1 LGHNA and CDR2 YNFKEQ. The CDR3 runs to 16 residues. Unmatched junction bases numbered 9, after V lost 4 bases and J lost 5 bases.

The CDR3 sequence: CATSAYGVDTQYF. The CDR3 nucleotides read TGTGCCACCAGTGCCTATGGGGTGGATACGCAGTATTTT. The chain is built from TRBV24-1 and TRBJ2-3; D is ambiguous. The V gene lost 5 bases and the J gene lost 6 bases, with 11 bases spanning the gap. Germline V gives CDR1 KGHDR, CDR2 SFDVKD. The CDR3 runs to 13 residues.

CDR3 loop: CATSAKNEQFF. Written as DNA, the CDR3 is TGTGCCACCAGTGCCAAAAATGAGCAGTTCTTC. The chain is built from TRBV24-1 and TRBJ2-1, with D hard to call. V shed 5 bases and J shed 7 bases, with 5 bases lying between them. Germline assignment: CDR1 KGHDR and CDR2 SFDVKD. The length of the CDR3 is 11 residues.

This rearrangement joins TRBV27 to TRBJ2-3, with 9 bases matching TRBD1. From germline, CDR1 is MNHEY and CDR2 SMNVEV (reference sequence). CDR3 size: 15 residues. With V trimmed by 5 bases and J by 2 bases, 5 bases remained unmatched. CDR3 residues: CASSPGTGTTDTQYF. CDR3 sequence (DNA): TGTGCCAGCAGTCCAGGGACAGGGACCACAGATACGCAGTATTTT.

Written as DNA, the CDR3 is TGCGCCAGCAGCTTGGTAGGGGACGAGGGCACTGAAGCTTTCTTT. Its translation is CASSLVGDEGTEAFF. The V and J genes are TRBV5-1 and TRBJ1-1, with D perhaps matching TRBD1 (5 bases). V was shortened by 0 bases and J by 4 bases, with 13 bases between the two germline ends. This CDR3 contains 15 residues. Germline V gene sequence: CDR1 SGHRS, CDR2 YFSETQ.

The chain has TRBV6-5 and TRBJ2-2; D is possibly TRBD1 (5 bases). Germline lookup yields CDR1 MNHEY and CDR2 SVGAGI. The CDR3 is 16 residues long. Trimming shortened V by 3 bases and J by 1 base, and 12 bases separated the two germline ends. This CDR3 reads CASSYEEQVNTGELFF. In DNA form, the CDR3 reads TGTGCCAGCAGTTATGAAGAACAGGTGAACACCGGGGAGCTGTTTTTT.

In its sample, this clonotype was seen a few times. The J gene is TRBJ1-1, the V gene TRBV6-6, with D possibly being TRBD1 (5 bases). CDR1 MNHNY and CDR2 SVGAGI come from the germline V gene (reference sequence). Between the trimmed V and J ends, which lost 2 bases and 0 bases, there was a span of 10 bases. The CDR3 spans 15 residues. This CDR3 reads CASSYPGTMNTEAFF. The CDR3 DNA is TGTGCCAGCAGTTACCCGGGGACCATGAACACTGAAGCTTTCTTT.

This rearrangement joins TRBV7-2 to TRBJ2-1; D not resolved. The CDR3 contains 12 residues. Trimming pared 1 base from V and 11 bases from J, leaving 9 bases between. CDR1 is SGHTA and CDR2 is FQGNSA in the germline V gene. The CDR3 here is CASSLVLEKQFF. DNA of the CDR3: TGTGCCAGCAGCTTAGTCTTAGAAAAGCAGTTCTTC. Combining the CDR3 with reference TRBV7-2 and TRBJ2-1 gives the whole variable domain GAGVSQSPSNKVTEKGKDVELRCDPISGHTALYWYRQSLGQGLEFLIYFQGNSAPDKSGLPSDRFSAERTGGSVSTLTIQRTQQEDSAVYLCASSLVLEKQFFGPGTRLTVL.

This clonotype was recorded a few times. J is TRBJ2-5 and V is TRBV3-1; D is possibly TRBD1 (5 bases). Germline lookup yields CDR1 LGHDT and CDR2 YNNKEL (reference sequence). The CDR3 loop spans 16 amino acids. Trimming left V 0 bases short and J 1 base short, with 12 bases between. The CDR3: CASSQDWQGLQETQYF. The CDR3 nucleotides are TGTGCCAGCAGCCAAGATTGGCAGGGCCTCCAAGAGACCCAGTACTTC.

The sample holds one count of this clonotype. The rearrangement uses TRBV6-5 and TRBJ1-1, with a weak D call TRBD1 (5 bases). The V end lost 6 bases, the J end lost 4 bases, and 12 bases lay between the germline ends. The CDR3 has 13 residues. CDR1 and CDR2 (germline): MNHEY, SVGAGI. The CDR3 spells CASRPRGGTEAFF. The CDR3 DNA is TGTGCCAGCAGACCCCGGGGGGGCACTGAAGCTTTCTTT.

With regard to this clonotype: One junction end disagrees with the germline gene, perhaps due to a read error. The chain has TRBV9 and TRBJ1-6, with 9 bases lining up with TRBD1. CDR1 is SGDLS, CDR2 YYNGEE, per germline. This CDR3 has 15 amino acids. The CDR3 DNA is TGTGCCAGCAGCGTAGGGACAGGGGATAAATCACCCCTCCACTTT. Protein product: CASSVGTGDKSPLHF.

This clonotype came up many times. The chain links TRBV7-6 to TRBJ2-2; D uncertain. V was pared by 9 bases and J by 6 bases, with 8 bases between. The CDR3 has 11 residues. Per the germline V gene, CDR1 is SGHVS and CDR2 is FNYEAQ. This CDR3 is CASRWAGELFF. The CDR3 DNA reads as TGTGCCAGTAGATGGGCCGGGGAGCTGTTTTTT.

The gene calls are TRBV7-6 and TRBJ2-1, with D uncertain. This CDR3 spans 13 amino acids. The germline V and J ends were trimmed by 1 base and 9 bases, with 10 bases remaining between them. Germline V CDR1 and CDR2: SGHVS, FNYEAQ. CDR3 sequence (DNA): TGTGCCAGCAGCTTAGAACAGATTGGTGAGCAGTTCTTC. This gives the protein CASSLEQIGEQFF.

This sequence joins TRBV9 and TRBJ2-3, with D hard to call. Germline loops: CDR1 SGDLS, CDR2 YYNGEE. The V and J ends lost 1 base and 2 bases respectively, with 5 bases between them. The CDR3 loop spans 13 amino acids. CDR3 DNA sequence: TGTGCCAGCAGCGTAAGTGCCACAGATACGCAGTATTTT. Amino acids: CASSVSATDTQYF.

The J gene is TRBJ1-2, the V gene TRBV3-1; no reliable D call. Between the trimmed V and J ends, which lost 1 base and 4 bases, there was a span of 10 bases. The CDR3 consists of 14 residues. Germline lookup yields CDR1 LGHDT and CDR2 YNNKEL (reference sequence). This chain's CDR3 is CASSQATVGYGYTF. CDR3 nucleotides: TGTGCCAGCAGCCAAGCCACGGTCGGCTATGGCTACACCTTC.